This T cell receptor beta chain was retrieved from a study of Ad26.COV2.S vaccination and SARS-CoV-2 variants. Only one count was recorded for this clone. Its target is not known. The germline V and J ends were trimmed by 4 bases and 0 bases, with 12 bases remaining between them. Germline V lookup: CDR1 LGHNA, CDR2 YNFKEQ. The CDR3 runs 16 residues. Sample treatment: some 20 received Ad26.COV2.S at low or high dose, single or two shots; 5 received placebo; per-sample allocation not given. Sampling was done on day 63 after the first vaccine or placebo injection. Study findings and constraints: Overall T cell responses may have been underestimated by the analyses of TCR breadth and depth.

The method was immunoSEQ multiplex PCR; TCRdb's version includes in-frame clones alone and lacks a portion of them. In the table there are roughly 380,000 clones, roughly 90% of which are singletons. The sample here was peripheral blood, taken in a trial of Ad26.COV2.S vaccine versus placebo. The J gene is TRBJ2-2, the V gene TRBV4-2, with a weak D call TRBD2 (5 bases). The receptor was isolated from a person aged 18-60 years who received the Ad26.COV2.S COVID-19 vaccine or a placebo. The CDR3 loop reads CASSLGAGANTGELFF. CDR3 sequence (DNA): TGTGCCAGCAGCCTTGGAGCCGGGGCGAACACCGGGGAGCTGTTTTTT.